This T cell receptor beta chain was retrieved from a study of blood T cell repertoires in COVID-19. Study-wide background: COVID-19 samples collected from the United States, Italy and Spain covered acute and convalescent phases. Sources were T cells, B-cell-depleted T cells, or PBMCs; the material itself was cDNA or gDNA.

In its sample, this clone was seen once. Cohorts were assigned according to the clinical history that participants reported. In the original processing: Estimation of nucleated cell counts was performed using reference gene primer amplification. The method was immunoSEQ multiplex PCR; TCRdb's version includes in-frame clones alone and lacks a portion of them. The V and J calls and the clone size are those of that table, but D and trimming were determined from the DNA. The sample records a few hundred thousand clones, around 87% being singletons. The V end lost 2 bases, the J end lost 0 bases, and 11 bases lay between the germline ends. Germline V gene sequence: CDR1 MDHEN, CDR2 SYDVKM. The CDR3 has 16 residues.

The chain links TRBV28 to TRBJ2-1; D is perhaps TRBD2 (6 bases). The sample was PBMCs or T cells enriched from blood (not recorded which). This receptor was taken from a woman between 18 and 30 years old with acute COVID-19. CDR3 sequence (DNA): TGTGCCAGCAGTTTAGCGGGACTCAGCTCCTACAATGAGCAGTTCTTC. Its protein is CASSLAGLSSYNEQFF.